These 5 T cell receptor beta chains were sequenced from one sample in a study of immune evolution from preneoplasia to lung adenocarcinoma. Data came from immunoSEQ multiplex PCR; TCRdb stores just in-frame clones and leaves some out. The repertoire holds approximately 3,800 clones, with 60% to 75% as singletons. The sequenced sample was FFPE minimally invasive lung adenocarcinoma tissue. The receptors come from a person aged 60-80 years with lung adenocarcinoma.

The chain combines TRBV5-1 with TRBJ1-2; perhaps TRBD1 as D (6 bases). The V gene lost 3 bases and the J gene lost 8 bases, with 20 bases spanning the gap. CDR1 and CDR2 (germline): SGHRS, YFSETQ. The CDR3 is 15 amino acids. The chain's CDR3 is CASSSGTPVVQGYTF. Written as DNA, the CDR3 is TGCGCCAGCAGCTCGGGGACACCCGTTGTTCAGGGCTACACCTTC. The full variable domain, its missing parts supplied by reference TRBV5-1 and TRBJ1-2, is KAGVTQTPRYLIKTRGQQVTLSCSPISGHRSVSWYQQTPGQGLQFLFEYFSETQRNKGNFPGRFSGRQFSNSRSEMNVSTLELGDSALYLCASSSGTPVVQGYTFGSGTRLTVV.

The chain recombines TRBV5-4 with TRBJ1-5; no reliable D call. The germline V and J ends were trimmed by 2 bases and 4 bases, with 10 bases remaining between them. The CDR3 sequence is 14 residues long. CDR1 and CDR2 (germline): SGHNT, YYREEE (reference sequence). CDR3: CASSFFGGNQPQHF. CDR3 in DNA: TGTGCCAGCAGCTTTTTCGGCGGGAATCAGCCCCAGCATTTT. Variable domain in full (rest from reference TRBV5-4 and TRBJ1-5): ETGVTQSPTHLIKTRGQQVTLRCSSQSGHNTVSWYQQALGQGPQFIFQYYREEENGRGNFPPRFSGLQFPNYSSELNVNALELDDSALYLCASSFFGGNQPQHFGDGTRLSIL.

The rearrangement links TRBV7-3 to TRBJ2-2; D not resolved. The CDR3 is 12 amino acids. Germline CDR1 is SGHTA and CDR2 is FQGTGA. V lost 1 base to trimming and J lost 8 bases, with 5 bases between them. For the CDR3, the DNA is TGTGCCAGCAGCTTAAGAGCTGGGGAGCTGTTTTTT. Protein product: CASSLRAGELFF.

The CDR3 region is CASSGLAGFSGNEQYF. The CDR3, as DNA: TGTGCCAGCAGTGGCCTAGCGGGATTTAGTGGTAACGAGCAGTACTTC. The gene calls are TRBV2 and TRBJ2-7; TRBD2 matches 9 bases. Germline trimming cut 4 bases from V and 5 bases from J; bases unmatched to any gene: 12. This CDR3 spans 16 amino acids. Germline CDR1 SNHLY, CDR2 FYNNEI.

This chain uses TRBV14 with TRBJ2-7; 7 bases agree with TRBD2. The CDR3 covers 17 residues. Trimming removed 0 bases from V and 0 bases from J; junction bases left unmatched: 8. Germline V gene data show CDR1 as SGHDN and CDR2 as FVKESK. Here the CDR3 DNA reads TGTGCCAGCAGCCAAGATTTGCCTAGCGGTTACTCCTACGAGCAGTACTTC. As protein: CASSQDLPSGYSYEQYF.